This T cell receptor (beta chain) is from a study of T cells after yellow fever vaccination (dated by TCRdb to the late 2010s). In terms of the full investigation: The SMART-Seq v4 Ultra Low Input RNA kit was used to prepare libraries from fractions with low cell numbers. Bulk TCR alpha and beta repertoires were sequenced longitudinally to track T-cell clones before and after primary and booster YFV17D yellow fever vaccination. Two healthy male donors, one aged 18 to 30 and one aged 30 to 40 years, made up the cohort. Blood was drawn at multiple timepoints before and after primary and secondary immunization, with bulk PBMC replicates and cell subsets isolated. Paper-wide results and their limitations: The study included only two donors, which limits how far the findings can be generalized. Compared with the primary T-cell response, the secondary T-cell response was weaker but faster, peaking on day 5 rather than day 15. After the booster, most of the clones that had expanded following primary vaccination were detected again (approximately 96% of CD4 and roughly 88% of CD8), which suggests that memory was broadly maintained. Computational filtering was needed because FACS-sorted repertoires could contain abundant contaminating clonotypes from the bulk population. A small share of clonotypes occurred in both CD4 and CD8 compartments, likely arising from convergent recombination.

The germline V gene encodes CDR1 SEHNR and CDR2 FQNEAQ (reference sequence). Including the terminal cysteine and phenylalanine, the CDR3 comprises 15 residues. CDR3 DNA is the only sequence kept; it has 45 bases, read in frame from the first base. Trimming at the junction amounts to 8 bases on V and 3 bases on J, and the germline ends lie 18 bases apart. TCR cDNA was made using 5'RACE template switching, a step that added a universal primer site and unique molecular identifiers. cDNA synthesis was primed from both the TCR alpha and TCR beta constant segments. Two PCR steps were used to amplify libraries, with sample barcodes and sequencing adapters being added in the second step. Libraries were sequenced on Illumina HiSeq 2500 (2x100 bp) or NovaSeq (2x150 bp). Per the source publication's procedure: MIGEC handled demultiplexing of reads and collapsing into UMI consensus sequences, while MiXCR performed V(D)J alignment. Vaccine-responding clonotypes were identified with edgeR using replicate PBMC samples, with FDR below 0.01 and a log2 fold change above 5 up to day 15 being required. Each bulk clonotype received a CD4 or CD8 identity based on whether the sequenced CD4 or CD8 repertoire contained that clonotype at higher abundance. TCRdb applied fastp at Q25 and MiXCR to the public reads, then kept only in-frame beta chains. Each entry is one CDR3 protein sequence, shown with its most common DNA and genes. TCRdb, not the original authors, processed these V and J calls. This sample has 450,000 to 650,000 distinct CDR3 sequences in its table, and just over 20% of those were observed once. The ten largest account for 16% of the sample.

Read against the paper, the sample's treatment or condition label means: live attenuated yellow fever vaccine strain. At every blood-draw timepoint, two biological replicates of bulk PBMCs were collected. PBMCs were isolated from peripheral blood using a standard Ficoll-Paque protocol. TriZol was used to extract RNA from bulk PBMCs, from CD4 and CD8 fractions, and from dextramer-positive and dextramer-negative fractions. This clonotype came up a few times. Its cognate antigen has yet to be identified. No qualities accompany the bases; no much larger clone lies one base away. The source was PBMCs, collected less than 25 days after the first yellow fever vaccination. The sequence was obtained from a man younger than 35 who received the YFV17D yellow fever vaccine. Rearrangement joined TRBV7-9 to TRBJ2-3, and the D gene may be TRBD2, 5 bases matching. This receptor has the CDR3 CASWTRGNLTDTQYF. The sequence in DNA is TGTGCCAGCTGGACTCGGGGAAATTTGACAGATACGCAGTATTTT.